This T cell receptor (beta chain) was identified in a study of blood T cells in healthy people across ages. This CDR3 has 14 residues. CDR1 and CDR2 from the germline V gene are SGHVS and FQNEAQ. Deletions cut 1 base from V and 4 bases from J, with 10 bases between. The authors ran a second PCR of roughly 6 to 12 cycles using a sample-barcoded 5' primer and a J-beta primer mix. TCRdb recomputed calls from the 5' RACE reads with MiXCR, one row per CDR3 protein. Of 700,000 to 850,000 distinct CDR3 sequences listed, about 55% were seen once; the top ten hold about 42%. This clonotype originated in a man older than 75 in good health. Sequencing was performed on blood. V usage is TRBV7-8 and J usage is TRBJ2-5; no reliable D call. CDR3 DNA sequence: TGTGCCAGCAGCTTAGTTTTGGCGGTAGAGACCCAGTACTTC. Amino acids: CASSLVLAVETQYF.